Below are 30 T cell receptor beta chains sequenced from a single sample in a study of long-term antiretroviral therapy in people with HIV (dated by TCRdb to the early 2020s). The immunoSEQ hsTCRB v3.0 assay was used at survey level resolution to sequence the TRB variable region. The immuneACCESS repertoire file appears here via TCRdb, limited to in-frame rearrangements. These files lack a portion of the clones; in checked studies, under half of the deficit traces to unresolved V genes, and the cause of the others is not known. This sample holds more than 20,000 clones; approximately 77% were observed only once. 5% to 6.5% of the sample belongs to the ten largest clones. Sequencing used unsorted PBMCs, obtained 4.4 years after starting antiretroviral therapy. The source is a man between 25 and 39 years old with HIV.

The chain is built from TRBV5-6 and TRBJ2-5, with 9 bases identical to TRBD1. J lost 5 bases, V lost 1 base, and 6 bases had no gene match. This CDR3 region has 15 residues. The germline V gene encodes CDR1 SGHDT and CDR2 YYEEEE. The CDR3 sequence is CASSLWDRASETQYF. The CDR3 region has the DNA TGTGCCAGCAGCTTGTGGGACAGGGCTTCGGAGACCCAGTACTTC.

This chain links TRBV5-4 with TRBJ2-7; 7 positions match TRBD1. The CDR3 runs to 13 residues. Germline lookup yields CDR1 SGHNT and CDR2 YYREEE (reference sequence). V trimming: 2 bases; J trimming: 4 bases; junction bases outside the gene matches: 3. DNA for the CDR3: TGTGCCAGCAGCTTCGGGACAGCTTACGAGCAGTACTTC. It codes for CASSFGTAYEQYF.

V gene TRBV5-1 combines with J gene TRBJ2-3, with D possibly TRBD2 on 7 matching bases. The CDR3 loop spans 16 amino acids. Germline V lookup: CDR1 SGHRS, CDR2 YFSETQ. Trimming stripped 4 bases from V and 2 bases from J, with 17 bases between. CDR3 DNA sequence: TGCGCCAGCAGCCGCTGGGCGGGGGCCTCCACAGATACGCAGTATTTT. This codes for CASSRWAGASTDTQYF.

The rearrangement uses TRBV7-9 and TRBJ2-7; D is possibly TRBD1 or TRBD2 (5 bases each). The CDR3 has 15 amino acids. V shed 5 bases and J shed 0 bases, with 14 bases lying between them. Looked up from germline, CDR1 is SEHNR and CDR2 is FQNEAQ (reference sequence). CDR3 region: CASSIGTTDSYEQYF. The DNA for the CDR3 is TGTGCCAGCAGCATTGGGACGACCGACTCCTACGAGCAGTACTTC.

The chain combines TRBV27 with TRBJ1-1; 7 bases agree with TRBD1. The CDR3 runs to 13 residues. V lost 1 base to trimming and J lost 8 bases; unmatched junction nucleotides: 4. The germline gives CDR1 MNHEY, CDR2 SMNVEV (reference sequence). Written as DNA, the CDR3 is TGTGCCAGCAGTTTATTTTGGGGACAGGAAGCTTTCTTT. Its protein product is CASSLFWGQEAFF.

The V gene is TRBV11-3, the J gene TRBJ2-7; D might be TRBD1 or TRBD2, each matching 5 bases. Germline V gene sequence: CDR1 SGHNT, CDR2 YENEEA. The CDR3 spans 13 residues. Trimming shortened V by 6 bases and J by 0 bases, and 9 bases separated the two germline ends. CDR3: CASSPGTSYEQYF. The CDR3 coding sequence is TGTGCCAGCAGTCCAGGGACCTCCTACGAGCAGTACTTC.

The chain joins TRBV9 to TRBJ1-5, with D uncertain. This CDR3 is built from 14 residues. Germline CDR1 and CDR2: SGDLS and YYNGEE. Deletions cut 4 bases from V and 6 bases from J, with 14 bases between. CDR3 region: CASSPREGIQPQHF. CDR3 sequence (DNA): TGTGCCAGCAGCCCTCGAGAAGGGATTCAGCCCCAGCATTTT.

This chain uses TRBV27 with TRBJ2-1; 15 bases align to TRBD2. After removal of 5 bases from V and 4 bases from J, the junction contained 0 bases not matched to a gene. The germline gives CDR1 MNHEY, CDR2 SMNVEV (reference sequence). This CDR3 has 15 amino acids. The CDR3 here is CASSGTSGRYNEQFF. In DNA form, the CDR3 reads TGTGCCAGCAGTGGGACTAGCGGGAGGTACAATGAGCAGTTCTTC.

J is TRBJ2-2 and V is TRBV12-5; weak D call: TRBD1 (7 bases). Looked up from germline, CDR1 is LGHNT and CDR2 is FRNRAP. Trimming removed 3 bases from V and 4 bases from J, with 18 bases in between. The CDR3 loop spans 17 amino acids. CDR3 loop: CASGFNIRGASTGELFF. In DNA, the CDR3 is TGTGCTAGTGGTTTCAACATCAGGGGGGCGAGCACCGGGGAGCTGTTTTTT.

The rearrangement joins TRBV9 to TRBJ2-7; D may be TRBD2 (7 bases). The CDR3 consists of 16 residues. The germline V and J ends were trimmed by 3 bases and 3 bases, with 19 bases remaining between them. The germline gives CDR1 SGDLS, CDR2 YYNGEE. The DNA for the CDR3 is TGTGCCAGCAGCGCCACGAAAGGGGGGGTCGGCTACGAGCAGTACTTC. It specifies CASSATKGGVGYEQYF.

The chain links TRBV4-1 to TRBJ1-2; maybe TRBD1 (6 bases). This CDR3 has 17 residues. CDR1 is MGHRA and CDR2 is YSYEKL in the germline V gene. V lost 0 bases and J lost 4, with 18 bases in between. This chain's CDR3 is CASSQDGQGSTSYGYTF. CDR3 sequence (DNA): TGCGCCAGCAGCCAAGATGGTCAGGGGAGTACGTCCTATGGCTACACCTTC.

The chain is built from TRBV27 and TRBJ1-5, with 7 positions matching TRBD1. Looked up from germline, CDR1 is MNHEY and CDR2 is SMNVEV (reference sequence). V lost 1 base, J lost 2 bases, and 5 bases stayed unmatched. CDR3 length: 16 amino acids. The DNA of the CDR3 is TGTGCCAGCAGTTTATACTCGGGACAGCGCAATCAGCCCCAGCATTTT. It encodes CASSLYSGQRNQPQHF.

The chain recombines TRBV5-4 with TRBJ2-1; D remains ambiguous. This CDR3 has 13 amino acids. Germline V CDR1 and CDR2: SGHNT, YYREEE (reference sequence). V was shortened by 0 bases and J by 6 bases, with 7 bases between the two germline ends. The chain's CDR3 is CASSLVWLNEQFF. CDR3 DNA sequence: TGTGCCAGCAGCTTGGTGTGGCTCAATGAGCAGTTCTTC.

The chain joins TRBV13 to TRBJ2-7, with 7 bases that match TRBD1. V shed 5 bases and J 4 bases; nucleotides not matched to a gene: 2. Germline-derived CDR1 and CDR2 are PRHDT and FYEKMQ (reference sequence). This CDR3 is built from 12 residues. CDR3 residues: CASSPGQYEQYF. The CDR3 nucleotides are TGTGCCAGCAGCCCGGGACAGTACGAGCAGTACTTC.

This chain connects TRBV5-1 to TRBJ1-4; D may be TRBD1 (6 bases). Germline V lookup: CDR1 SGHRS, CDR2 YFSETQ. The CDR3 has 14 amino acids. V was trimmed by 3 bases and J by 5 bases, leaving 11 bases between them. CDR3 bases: TGCGCCAGCAGCTGGGGGGGCCTAAATGAAAAACTGTTTTTT. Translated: CASSWGGLNEKLFF. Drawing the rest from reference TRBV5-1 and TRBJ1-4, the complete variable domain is KAGVTQTPRYLIKTRGQQVTLSCSPISGHRSVSWYQQTPGQGLQFLFEYFSETQRNKGNFPGRFSGRQFSNSRSEMNVSTLELGDSALYLCASSWGGLNEKLFFGSGTQLSVL.

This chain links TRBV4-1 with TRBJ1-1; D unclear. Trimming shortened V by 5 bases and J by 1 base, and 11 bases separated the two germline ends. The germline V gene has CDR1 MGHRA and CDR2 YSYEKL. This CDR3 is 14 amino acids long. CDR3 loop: CASSKRAENTEAFF. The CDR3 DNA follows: TGCGCCAGCAGCAAAAGGGCAGAGAACACTGAAGCTTTCTTT.

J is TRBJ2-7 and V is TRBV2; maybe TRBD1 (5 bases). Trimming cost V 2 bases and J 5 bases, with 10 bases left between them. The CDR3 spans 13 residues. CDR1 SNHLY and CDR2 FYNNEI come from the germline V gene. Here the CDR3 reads CASSERGFHEQYF. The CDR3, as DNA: TGTGCCAGCAGTGAAAGGGGTTTCCACGAGCAGTACTTC.

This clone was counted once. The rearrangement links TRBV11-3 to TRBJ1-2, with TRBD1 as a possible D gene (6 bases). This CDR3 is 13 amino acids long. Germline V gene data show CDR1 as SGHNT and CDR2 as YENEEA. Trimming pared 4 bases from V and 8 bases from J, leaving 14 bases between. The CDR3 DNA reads TGTGCCAGCAGCTCGGGGGGCGCGGAAGGCTACACCTTC. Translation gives CASSSGGAEGYTF. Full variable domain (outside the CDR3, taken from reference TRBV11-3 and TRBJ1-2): EAGVVQSPRYKIIEKKQPVAFWCNPISGHNTLYWYLQNLGQGPELLIRYENEEAVDDSQLPKDRFSAERLKGVDSTLKIQPAELGDSAVYLCASSSGGAEGYTFGSGTRLTVV.

The CDR3 protein is CASSQGQGIGTGELFF. As DNA, the CDR3 is TGCGCCAGCAGCCAAGGTCAGGGGATCGGGACCGGGGAGCTGTTTTTT. The chain uses TRBV4-1 and TRBJ2-2; a weak D match, TRBD1 (6 bases). The CDR3 loop spans 16 amino acids. Trimming removed 1 base from V and 5 bases from J, with 14 bases in between. The germline gives CDR1 MGHRA, CDR2 YSYEKL.

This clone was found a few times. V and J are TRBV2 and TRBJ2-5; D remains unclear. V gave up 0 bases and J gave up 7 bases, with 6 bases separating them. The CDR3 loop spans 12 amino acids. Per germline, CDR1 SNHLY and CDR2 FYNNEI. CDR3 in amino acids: CASSEASWTQYF. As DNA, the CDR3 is TGTGCCAGCAGTGAAGCATCGTGGACCCAGTACTTC.

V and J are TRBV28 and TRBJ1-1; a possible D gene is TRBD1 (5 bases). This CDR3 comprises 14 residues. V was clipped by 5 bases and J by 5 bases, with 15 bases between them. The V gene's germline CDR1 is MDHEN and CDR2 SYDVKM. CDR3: CASSPPGFWTEAFF. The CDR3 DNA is TGTGCCAGCAGTCCCCCAGGGTTTTGGACTGAAGCTTTCTTT.

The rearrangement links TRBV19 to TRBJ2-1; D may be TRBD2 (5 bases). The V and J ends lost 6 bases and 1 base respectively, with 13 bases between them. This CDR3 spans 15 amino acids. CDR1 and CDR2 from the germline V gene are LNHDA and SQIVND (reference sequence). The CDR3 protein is CASRVGLSSYNEQFF. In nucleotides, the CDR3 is TGTGCCAGTAGGGTAGGACTGAGTTCCTACAATGAGCAGTTCTTC. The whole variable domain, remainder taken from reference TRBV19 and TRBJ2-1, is DGGITQSPKYLFRKEGQNVTLSCEQNLNHDAMYWYRQDPGQGLRLIYYSQIVNDFQKGDIAEGYSVSREKKESFPLTVTSAQKNPTAFYLCASRVGLSSYNEQFFGPGTRLTVL.

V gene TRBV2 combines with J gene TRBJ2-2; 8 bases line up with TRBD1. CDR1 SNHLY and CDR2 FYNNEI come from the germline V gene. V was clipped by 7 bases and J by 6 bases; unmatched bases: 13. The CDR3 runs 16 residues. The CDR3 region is CASTKDRGRGPGELFF. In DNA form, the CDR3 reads TGTGCCAGCACCAAAGACAGGGGAAGGGGTCCCGGGGAGCTGTTTTTT.

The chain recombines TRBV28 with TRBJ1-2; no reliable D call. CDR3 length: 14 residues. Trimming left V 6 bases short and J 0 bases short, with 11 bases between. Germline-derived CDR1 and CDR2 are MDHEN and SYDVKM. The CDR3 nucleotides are TGTGCCAGCAGGCAAGACGGCACTAACTATGGCTACACCTTC. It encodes CASRQDGTNYGYTF.

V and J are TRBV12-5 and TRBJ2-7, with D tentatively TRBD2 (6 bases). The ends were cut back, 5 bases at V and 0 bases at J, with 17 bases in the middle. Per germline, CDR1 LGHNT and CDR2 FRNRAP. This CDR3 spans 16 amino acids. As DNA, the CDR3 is TGTGCTAGTGGTCGCCTCCTAGCGTTCAGCTCCTACGAGCAGTACTTC. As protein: CASGRLLAFSSYEQYF.

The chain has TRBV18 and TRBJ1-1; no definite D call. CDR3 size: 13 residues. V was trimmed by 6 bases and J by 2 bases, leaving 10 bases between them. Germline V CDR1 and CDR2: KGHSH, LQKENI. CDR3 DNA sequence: TGTGCCAGCTCTCCGGACCTTAACACTGAAGCTTTCTTT. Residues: CASSPDLNTEAFF.

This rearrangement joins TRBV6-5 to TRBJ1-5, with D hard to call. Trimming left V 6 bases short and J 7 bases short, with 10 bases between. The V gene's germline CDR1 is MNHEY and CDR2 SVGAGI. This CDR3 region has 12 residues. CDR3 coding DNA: TGTGCCAGCAGAGACCCCGGGCAGCCCCAGCATTTT. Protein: CASRDPGQPQHF.

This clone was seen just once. CDR3 nucleotide sequence: TGTGCCAGTAGTATATATTCGGGCACCCTCTACGAGCAGTACTTC. Protein product: CASSIYSGTLYEQYF. This chain joins TRBV19 and TRBJ2-7; D ambiguous. CDR1 is LNHDA and CDR2 is SQIVND in the germline V gene (reference sequence). The CDR3 totals 15 residues. Deletions cut 2 bases from V and 3 bases from J, with 14 bases between.

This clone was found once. Here the CDR3 DNA reads TGCGCCAGCAGCTTGGGTGCACAGGGGGCTGAAAAACTGTTTTTT. This encodes CASSLGAQGAEKLFF. V gene TRBV5-1 combines with J gene TRBJ1-4, with 9 positions matching TRBD1. CDR1 and CDR2 (germline): SGHRS, YFSETQ. J lost 7 bases, V lost 0 bases, and 4 bases had no gene match. CDR3 length equals 15 residues.

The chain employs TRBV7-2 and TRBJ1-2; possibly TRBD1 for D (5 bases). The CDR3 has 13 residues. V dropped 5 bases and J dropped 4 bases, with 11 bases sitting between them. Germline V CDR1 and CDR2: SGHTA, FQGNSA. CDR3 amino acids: CASSPGQTYGYTF. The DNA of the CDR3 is TGTGCCAGCAGCCCCGGACAAACCTATGGCTACACCTTC. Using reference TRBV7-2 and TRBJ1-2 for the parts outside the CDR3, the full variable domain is GAGVSQSPSNKVTEKGKDVELRCDPISGHTALYWYRQSLGQGLEFLIYFQGNSAPDKSGLPSDRFSAERTGGSVSTLTIQRTQQEDSAVYLCASSPGQTYGYTFGSGTRLTVV.